Listed below are T cell receptor beta chains from one sample, sequenced in a study of OX40 agonist ivuxolimab in advanced cancers. Generated by immunoSEQ multiplex PCR, the TCRdb table keeps only in-frame clones and is missing some. Here the sample spans tens of thousands of clones, around 80% being singletons. The source material was CD4+ or CD8+ T cells sorted from blood, sampled in a trial of the OX40 agonist ivuxolimab. These TCRs come from an adult with an advanced solid tumor such as melanoma, head and neck, liver or kidney cancer. The CDR3 runs from the conserved cysteine through the conserved F or W. Each record gives: J gene, clone size, V gene, D gene, CDR3 DNA, CDR3 protein. A D gene is named only where the DNA matches it firmly. Rows may omit the clone size; those that give it use once, few, many or a size class.

J: TRBJ1-1; size: .; V: TRBV28; D: .; DNA: TGTGCCAGCAGTTACCAGGACGGCCTGATGAACACTGAAGCTTTCTTT; CDR3: CASSYQDGLMNTEAFF
J: TRBJ1-2; size: .; V: TRBV28; D: .; DNA: TGTGCCAGCAGTTTTAGGACAAGAGCTAACTATGGCTACACCTTC; CDR3: CASSFRTRANYGYTF
J: TRBJ1-1; size: .; V: TRBV19; D: .; DNA: TGTGCCAGTAGTATGTGGGGGGGCACTGAAGCTTTCTTT; CDR3: CASSMWGGTEAFF
J: TRBJ1-3; size: .; V: TRBV19; D: .; DNA: TGTGCCAGTAGTATAATCGCAAACTCTGGAAACACCATATATTTT; CDR3: CASSIIANSGNTIYF
J: TRBJ2-5; size: .; V: TRBV19; D: TRBD2; DNA: TGTGCCAGTACCCTCCACGGACTAGCGGGAGTTCGAGAGACCCAGTACTTC; CDR3: CASTLHGLAGVRETQYF
J: TRBJ1-2; size: .; V: TRBV5-1; D: TRBD1; DNA: TGCGCCAGCAGCCAACAGACAGGGAACTATGGCTACACCTTC; CDR3: CASSQQTGNYGYTF
J: TRBJ2-6; size: .; V: TRBV7-2; D: .; DNA: TGTGCCAGCAGCGCATCTGGGGCCAACGTCCTGACTTTC; CDR3: CASSASGANVLTF
J: TRBJ2-2; size: .; V: TRBV7-9; D: TRBD1; DNA: TGTGCCAGCAGCCTCGACAGGGGGACGAACACCGGGGAGCTGTTTTTT; CDR3: CASSLDRGTNTGELFF
J: TRBJ1-1; size: .; V: TRBV5-1; D: TRBD1; DNA: TGCGCCAGCAGCTACACCGTAACCAGGGGGGTCACTGAAGCTTTCTTT; CDR3: CASSYTVTRGVTEAFF
J: TRBJ2-5; size: few; V: TRBV6-1; D: TRBD2; DNA: TGTGCCAGCAGTGATTGGGGGGGGTTCCAAGAGACCCAGTACTTC; CDR3: CASSDWGGFQETQYF
J: TRBJ2-2; size: .; V: TRBV10-1; D: TRBD2; DNA: TGCGCCAACATCCCGAGCGGGAGGGCCTTCGGGGAGCTGTTTTTT; CDR3: CANIPSGRAFGELFF
J: TRBJ1-1; size: .; V: TRBV27; D: TRBD1; DNA: TGTGCCAGCAGCGCAGGGGGGATCGCTGGCACTGAAGCTTTCTTT; CDR3: CASSAGGIAGTEAFF
J: TRBJ2-2; size: .; V: TRBV11-2; D: TRBD2; DNA: TGTGCCAGCAGCAGGACTAGCGGGAATGGCGGGGAGCTGTTTTTT; CDR3: CASSRTSGNGGELFF
J: TRBJ2-7; size: .; V: TRBV28; D: TRBD2; DNA: TGTGCCAGCAGTTTAACGGAGACTAGCGGGAGCTCCTACGAGCAGTACTTC; CDR3: CASSLTETSGSSYEQYF
J: TRBJ2-1; size: .; V: TRBV6-5; D: TRBD2; DNA: TGTGCCAGCAGTTACTCCCTAGCGGGGGGAGTGAATGAGCAGTTCTTC; CDR3: CASSYSLAGGVNEQFF
J: TRBJ1-5; size: .; V: TRBV19; D: .; DNA: TGTGCCAGTAGTAACCCGGGACGGGCCAAAAATCAGCCCCAGCATTTT; CDR3: CASSNPGRAKNQPQHF
J: TRBJ2-7; size: .; V: TRBV18; D: .; DNA: TGTGCCAGCTCCCCCGTTTACGGCCAAAGTGGGAAGTACTTC; CDR3: CASSPVYGQSGKYF
J: TRBJ1-5; size: .; V: TRBV6-5; D: .; DNA: TGTGCCAGCAGGCTACAGGGATCCCAGCCCCAGCATTTT; CDR3: CASRLQGSQPQHF
J: TRBJ2-5; size: .; V: TRBV28; D: TRBD2; DNA: TGTGCCAGCACTAGCGGGGGGGTCGCCCGAAAAGAGACCCAGTACTTC; CDR3: CASTSGGVARKETQYF
J: TRBJ1-5; size: few; V: TRBV28; D: .; DNA: TGTGCCAGCAGTTTATCAGGGGGCAATCAGCCCCAGCATTTT; CDR3: CASSLSGGNQPQHF